The source of this TCR beta chain is a study of T-cell memory formation after mild COVID-19. Study observations and caveats: Detection of some responders pre-infection suggested pre-existing cross-reactive memory T cells participated.

This clonotype showed up just once. Its antigen is not identified. The CDR3 has 16 amino acids. Unmatched junction bases numbered 6, after V lost 0 bases and J lost 0 bases. Germline V gene data show CDR1 as SGDLS and CDR2 as YYNGEE. TCRdb recomputed calls from the 5' RACE reads with MiXCR, one row per CDR3 protein. Here the sample spans 450,000 to 650,000 distinct CDR3 sequences, roughly 20% being singletons. The J gene is TRBJ2-7, the V gene TRBV9; 7 bases are shared with TRBD2. The specimen sequenced was PBMCs or a T cell subset sorted from them (not recorded which). The source is an adult woman who had mild COVID-19 (a few samples of this study predate the infection). Cell type and time point are not known. The CDR3 nucleotides are TGTGCCAGCAGCGTAGGAGCGGGAAGGGACTCCTACGAGCAGTACTTC. It translates to CASSVGAGRDSYEQYF.